These 11 T cell receptor beta chains were all obtained from the same sample, sequenced in a study of T cell repertoires in cytomegalovirus infection. TCRdb used MiXCR to reprocess the reads, holding one entry per CDR3 protein. The sample consists of hundreds of thousands of distinct CDR3 sequences, almost 30% of them appearing once. Their antigens remain unidentified. The sequencing used cultured PBMCs, collected from culture after CMV antigen stimulation. The origin of the receptors is a human donor in good health (CMV status not recorded). Some clones in this sample may be carry-over from other donors' samples.

The V call is TRBV28, the J call TRBJ1-5; TRBD1 is a possible D gene (5 bases). The length of the CDR3 is 17 residues. With 7 bases removed from V and 3 bases from J, the gap between germline ends came to 22 bases. The V gene's germline CDR1 is MDHEN and CDR2 SYDVKM. The chain's CDR3 is CASNNPRGMRNNQPQHF. The CDR3 region has the DNA TGTGCCAGCAATAACCCGAGGGGAATGAGGAACAATCAGCCCCAGCATTTT.

The V call is TRBV7-9, the J call TRBJ1-4; D is undetermined. The CDR3 has 13 residues. CDR1 and CDR2 (germline): SEHNR, FQNEAQ (reference sequence). The V end was cut by 4 bases, the J end by 8 bases, with 11 bases between. CDR3 coding DNA: TGTGCCAGCAGCTCCAGACAAGGAGAAAAACTGTTTTTT. This sequence encodes CASSSRQGEKLFF.

Only a few counts were recorded for this clonotype. V is TRBV6-5 and J is TRBJ2-7; 8 bases agree with TRBD1. The CDR3 is made up of 16 amino acids. Looked up from germline, CDR1 is MNHEY and CDR2 is SVGAGI. V lost 2 bases, J lost 3 bases, and 9 bases stayed unmatched. CDR3 coding DNA: TGTGCCAGCAGTTACGGGCCAGGGGGCCAGGGCTACGAGCAGTACTTC. Its protein product is CASSYGPGGQGYEQYF.

This clonotype has a handful of counts. This chain joins TRBV9 and TRBJ2-5, with D maybe TRBD1 (5 bases). There are 16 residues in the CDR3. V was shortened by 2 bases and J by 0 bases, with 14 bases between the two germline ends. Germline V gene data show CDR1 as SGDLS and CDR2 as YYNGEE. CDR3 sequence reads: CASSVQGRADQETQYF. In DNA, the CDR3 is TGTGCCAGCAGCGTTCAGGGCAGGGCCGACCAAGAGACCCAGTACTTC.

This rearrangement joins TRBV11-2 to TRBJ2-3, with unresolved D. V was cut by 5 bases and J by 2 bases, with 14 bases left in between. The CDR3 consists of 15 residues. Germline CDR1 and CDR2: SGHAT and FQNNGV. As DNA, the CDR3 is TGTGCCAGCAGCCCACCCACGTCCCCCACAGATACGCAGTATTTT. This gives the protein CASSPPTSPTDTQYF.

This clonotype was seen repeatedly, ten times or more. The chain uses TRBV7-6 and TRBJ2-3; 7 bases are a match to TRBD2. The junction had 5 bases not matched to a gene; V was cut back by 1 base and J by 1 base. The CDR3 consists of 16 residues. The germline CDR1 and CDR2 sequences are SGHVS and FNYEAQ. The CDR3 DNA reads TGTGCCAGCAGCTTAGGTGGACTAGTCGGCACAGATACGCAGTATTTT. Translation: CASSLGGLVGTDTQYF.

The J gene is TRBJ2-1, the V gene TRBV7-9; TRBD2 is a possible D gene (5 bases). The CDR3 runs 15 residues. Trimming left V 5 bases short and J 6 bases short, with 17 bases between. The germline V gene has CDR1 SEHNR and CDR2 FQNEAQ (reference sequence). In DNA form, the CDR3 reads TGTGCCAGCAGCCTTCTAGCCTCAACTTCCAATGAGCAGTTCTTC. The encoded protein is CASSLLASTSNEQFF.

The chain employs TRBV12-3 or TRBV12-4 and TRBJ1-5; TRBD1 matches 7 bases. There are 14 residues in the CDR3. Unmatched junction bases numbered 7, after V lost 5 bases and J lost 6 bases. CDR3 residues: CASSSSTGIQPQHF. The CDR3 DNA is TGTGCCAGCAGTAGTTCGACAGGGATTCAGCCCCAGCATTTT.

The table lists this clonotype with a count of one. J is TRBJ2-3 and V is TRBV4-1, with a tentative D call TRBD1 (6 bases). Germline V gives CDR1 MGHRA, CDR2 YSYEKL. The V end lost 4 bases, the J end lost 10 bases, and 36 bases lay between the germline ends. This CDR3 spans 20 amino acids. CDR3 amino acids: CASSRLARTRGHKPIVAQYF. For the CDR3, the DNA is TGCGCCAGCAGCCGCTTGGCCCGGACTCGGGGACATAAACCGATTGTGGCGCAGTATTTT.

The chain joins TRBV5-1 to TRBJ1-5, with 11 bases identical to TRBD1. The germline V gene encodes CDR1 SGHRS and CDR2 YFSETQ. CDR3 length: 15 residues. The V gene end was trimmed by 4 bases and the J gene end by 6 bases; junction bases not matched to a gene: 6. In DNA form, the CDR3 reads TGCGCCAGCAGCCCGGGGACAGGGGGGAGTCAGCCCCAGCATTTT. It codes for CASSPGTGGSQPQHF.

The chain joins TRBV7-6 to TRBJ2-1; D might be TRBD2 (5 bases). Germline V CDR1 and CDR2: SGHVS, FNYEAQ. V was trimmed by 6 bases and J by 13 bases, leaving 16 bases between them. CDR3 length: 12 amino acids. Here the CDR3 reads CASSWGEGIQFF. The CDR3, as DNA: TGTGCCAGCAGTTGGGGAGAGGGAATCCAGTTCTTC.